The clone carrying this T cell receptor (beta chain) was recorded once. Its cognate antigen is unknown. The data derive from a study of blood T cells in healthy people across ages. General study findings and limits: Observed TCR beta diversity showed a strong correlation with the percentage of naive T cells as measured by flow cytometry.

Together with a sample-barcoded 5' primer, a J-beta primer mix was included in a second PCR lasting about 6 to 12 cycles. A single record per CDR3 protein comes from TCRdb applying MiXCR to the 5' RACE reads. The sample consists of roughly 2 million distinct CDR3 sequences, roughly 50% of them appearing once. Trimming removed 0 bases at V and 0 bases at J, with 9 bases between. The CDR3 contains 16 residues. Germline V CDR1 and CDR2: MNHEY, SVGAGI. Sample: blood. This chain uses TRBV6-5 with TRBJ2-1, with D possibly TRBD2 on 5 matching bases. This sequence originates from a woman aged 40 to 55 in good health. The CDR3 region has the DNA TGTGCCAGCAGTTACTCGACTACGAGCTCCTACAATGAGCAGTTCTTC. Translated: CASSYSTTSSYNEQFF.